Given below is one TCR beta chain in context. The entry originates in a study of shared clonotypes between healthy human individuals. The study ran the assay at deep level. TCRdb's copy holds only in-frame clones and misses some; the assay was immunoSEQ multiplex PCR. This table holds 500,000 to 550,000 clones, roughly 95% found once. The sequenced sample consisted of naive CD4+ T cells sorted from blood. Documented subset: CD45RA+ positively selected. The sequence came from a woman aged 25 to 39 in good health.

The CDR3 reads CASSLTRSSYEQYF. The DNA of the CDR3 is TGTGCCAGCAGCCTGACCCGGAGCTCCTACGAGCAGTACTTC. The J gene is TRBJ2-7, the V gene TRBV5-6; D uncertain. V lost 4 bases, J lost 0 bases, and 11 bases lay in between. Per the germline V gene, CDR1 is SGHDT and CDR2 is YYEEEE. This CDR3 contains 14 residues. Complete variable domain (other parts from reference TRBV5-6 and TRBJ2-7): DAGVTQSPTHLIKTRGQQVTLRCSPKSGHDTVSWYQQALGQGPQFIFQYYEEEERQRGNFPDRFSGHQFPNYSSELNVNALLLGDSALYLCASSLTRSSYEQYFGPGTRLTVT.